This passage covers 27 T cell receptor beta chains from one sample sequenced in a study of T cell changes during pregnancy in multiple sclerosis (dated by TCRdb to between 2019 and 2020). To prepare the library, the immunoSEQ multiplex PCR assay was applied. Entries here come from immuneACCESS through TCRdb and include only in-frame sequences with V and J called. Some clones fail to appear in such tables; in the studies checked, an unresolved V gene covers under half of the shortfall, and the cause of the remainder is unknown. Recorded for this sample are roughly 50,000 clones; roughly 92% of them occurred a single time. The top ten clones comprise approximately 0.61% of the sample. This sample comprised CD4+ T cells from peripheral blood mononuclear cells, obtained in the third trimester of pregnancy. The receptors originated from a female donor with multiple sclerosis, enrolled in a pregnancy study.

The chain joins TRBV5-1 to TRBJ2-7; tentatively, D is TRBD1 (6 bases). Germline V CDR1 and CDR2: SGHRS, YFSETQ. Trimming stripped 3 bases from V and 2 bases from J, with 9 bases between. The CDR3 runs to 13 residues. The CDR3 spells CASSSGQTYEQYF. The CDR3 DNA reads as TGCGCCAGCAGCTCCGGACAGACCTACGAGCAGTACTTC.

The V call is TRBV7-9, the J call TRBJ1-4; D is ambiguous. The germline V and J ends were trimmed by 3 bases and 7 bases, with 12 bases remaining between them. The CDR3 length is 14 residues. The germline V gene has CDR1 SEHNR and CDR2 FQNEAQ (reference sequence). CDR3 in amino acids: CASSFGGGFEKLFF. Written as DNA, the CDR3 is TGTGCCAGCAGCTTCGGCGGTGGGTTTGAAAAACTGTTTTTT.

The chain uses TRBV6-6 and TRBJ1-1; D possibly corresponds to TRBD1 (5 bases). V shed 2 bases and J shed 5 bases, with 15 bases lying between them. Germline CDR1 MNHNY, CDR2 SVGAGI (reference sequence). The CDR3 length is 15 residues. CDR3 region: CASSYGGALRTEAFF. CDR3 DNA: TGTGCCAGCAGTTACGGCGGGGCGCTCCGGACTGAAGCTTTCTTT.

V is TRBV19 and J is TRBJ1-5, with TRBD1 matching over 10 bases. The CDR3 runs to 16 residues. J was trimmed by 6 bases and V by 6 bases; bases with no gene match: 11. Germline V gene sequence: CDR1 LNHDA, CDR2 SQIVND (reference sequence). The CDR3 is CASSPDRGREGQPQHF. Here the CDR3 DNA reads TGTGCCAGTAGCCCTGACAGGGGGCGCGAAGGTCAGCCCCAGCATTTT.

The J gene is TRBJ2-3, the V gene TRBV28, with 7 bases lining up with TRBD2. The CDR3 has 15 residues. Trimming at V came to 2 bases and at J to 2 bases, leaving 4 bases not matched to a gene. Germline CDR1 is MDHEN and CDR2 is SYDVKM. The CDR3 coding sequence is TGTGCCAGCAGTTTAGGTAGCGGGCTCACAGATACGCAGTATTTT. Translated: CASSLGSGLTDTQYF.

This clone was detected once. The rearrangement uses TRBV6-5 and TRBJ2-3; 7 bases line up with TRBD2. Germline V gives CDR1 MNHEY, CDR2 SVGAGI. CDR3 length equals 16 residues. Germline trimming cut 2 bases from V and 0 bases from J; bases unmatched to any gene: 5. The CDR3 DNA sequence: TGTGCCAGCAGTTACCTAGCGGCTACTAGCACAGATACGCAGTATTTT. Its protein is CASSYLAATSTDTQYF.

V and J are TRBV6-5 and TRBJ1-2; D is undetermined. The V end lost 6 bases, the J end lost 7 bases, and 12 bases lay between the germline ends. This CDR3 contains 12 residues. Germline CDR1 reads MNHEY; CDR2 reads SVGAGI. The CDR3 DNA reads as TGTGCCAGCAGCACCCGAAGAGGTGGCTACACCTTC. This gives the protein CASSTRRGGYTF.

The chain uses TRBV4-1 and TRBJ2-5, with D possibly being TRBD2 (6 bases). Trimming pared 1 base from V and 5 bases from J, leaving 11 bases between. Germline V gene sequence: CDR1 MGHRA, CDR2 YSYEKL. This CDR3 is 14 amino acids long. The CDR3 DNA reads as TGCGCCAGCAGCCAAGCGGGAGTTTATGAGACCCAGTACTTC. It specifies CASSQAGVYETQYF.

The chain uses TRBV28 and TRBJ2-1; the match to TRBD1 covers 8 bases. The V and J ends lost 6 bases and 0 bases, in that order; junction bases with no gene match: 7. The CDR3 is made up of 16 amino acids. From germline, CDR1 is MDHEN and CDR2 SYDVKM. CDR3 in amino acids: CASRTPGGGSYNEQFF. CDR3 DNA: TGTGCCAGCAGGACTCCAGGGGGCGGCTCCTACAATGAGCAGTTCTTC. Together with reference TRBV28 and TRBJ2-1, the CDR3 gives the full variable domain: DVKVTQSSRYLVKRTGEKVFLECVQDMDHENMFWYRQDPGLGLRLIYFSYDVKMKEKGDIPEGYSVSREKKERFSLILESASTNQTSMYLCASRTPGGGSYNEQFFGPGTRLTVL.

This chain links TRBV5-6 with TRBJ2-1; 8 bases line up with TRBD2. CDR1 SGHDT and CDR2 YYEEEE come from the germline V gene. V lost 0 bases to trimming and J lost 7 bases; unmatched junction nucleotides: 12. The CDR3 spans 17 residues. The DNA for the CDR3 is TGTGCCAGCAGCTTGGTAGTAACGGGGGGGGGATATAATGAGCAGTTCTTC. This sequence encodes CASSLVVTGGGYNEQFF.

The V and J genes are TRBV18 and TRBJ2-2; D perhaps matches TRBD2 (6 bases). The V gene's germline CDR1 is KGHSH and CDR2 LQKENI. Trimming took 4 bases from V and 5 from J, leaving 11 bases between them. This CDR3 has 14 residues. Here the CDR3 DNA reads TGTGCCAGCTCACACTTTGGGACTACCGGGGAGCTGTTTTTT. Translating it yields CASSHFGTTGELFF.

The chain couples TRBV9 to TRBJ1-5; 8 nucleotides align to TRBD1. The CDR3 contains 15 residues. The germline V gene has CDR1 SGDLS and CDR2 YYNGEE. Losses at the gene ends were 0 bases for V and 5 bases for J; bases not matched to a gene: 4. The DNA of the CDR3 is TGTGCCAGCAGCGTAGGGACAGGGAAGGATCAGCCCCAGCATTTT. It translates to CASSVGTGKDQPQHF.

The chain uses TRBV11-2 and TRBJ2-7; 10 bases match TRBD1. The CDR3 is made up of 14 amino acids. Germline CDR1 and CDR2: SGHAT and FQNNGV. The J segment lost 3 bases and the V segment lost 5 bases, leaving 4 bases of the junction unmatched. CDR3 amino acids: CASSRDRGLYEQYF. The DNA for the CDR3 is TGTGCCAGCAGCCGGGACAGGGGACTCTACGAGCAGTACTTC. The entire variable domain, with the rest obtained from reference TRBV11-2 and TRBJ2-7, is as follows: EAGVAQSPRYKIIEKRQSVAFWCNPISGHATLYWYQQILGQGPKLLIQFQNNGVVDDSQLPKDRFSAERLKGVDSTLKIQPAKLEDSAVYLCASSRDRGLYEQYFGPGTRLTVT.

The V and J genes are TRBV9 and TRBJ2-1, with 9 bases matching TRBD2. Trimming cost V 0 bases and J 9 bases; bases outside gene matches: 13. CDR1 SGDLS and CDR2 YYNGEE come from the germline V gene. CDR3 length equals 17 residues. In nucleotides, the CDR3 is TGTGCCAGCAGCGTAGTAGGCGGGAGGGCCGGGAGCGGTGAGCAGTTCTTC. Amino acids: CASSVVGGRAGSGEQFF.

The chain has TRBV19 and TRBJ2-1, with TRBD2 matching 7 bases. CDR1 and CDR2 from the germline V gene are LNHDA and SQIVND (reference sequence). This CDR3 is built from 17 residues. Germline trimming cut 3 bases from V and 6 bases from J; bases unmatched to any gene: 14. Here the CDR3 reads CASSIVGREWGANEQFF. The CDR3, as DNA: TGTGCCAGTAGTATTGTAGGGCGGGAGTGGGGTGCCAATGAGCAGTTCTTC.

With respect to this clone: Mismatch with germline at one junction end may stem from a read error. The chain uses TRBV7-9 and TRBJ2-1; 7 bases match TRBD2. The CDR3 totals 16 residues. The germline gives CDR1 SEHNR, CDR2 FQNEAQ (reference sequence). Written as DNA, the CDR3 is TGTGCCAGCAGCGAGTGGGGGGGAGCCTCCAACAATGAGCAGTTCTTC. This translates into CASSEWGGASNNEQFF.

This clone was seen once. The chain recombines TRBV27 with TRBJ1-2; no definite D call. V lost 0 bases to trimming and J lost 7 bases, with 12 bases between them. The length of the CDR3 is 14 residues. CDR1 MNHEY and CDR2 SMNVEV come from the germline V gene (reference sequence). The CDR3 DNA is TGTGCCAGCAGTTTATCATGGGCGGGTTCTGGCTACACCTTC. Translated: CASSLSWAGSGYTF.

V and J are TRBV5-4 and TRBJ1-1, with D perhaps matching TRBD1 (5 bases). The ends were cut back, 4 bases at V and 3 bases at J, with 16 bases in the middle. The CDR3 loop spans 15 amino acids. Germline CDR1 SGHNT, CDR2 YYREEE (reference sequence). The CDR3: CASSQPGRGDTEAFF. As DNA, the CDR3 is TGTGCCAGCAGCCAACCCGGGCGGGGGGACACTGAAGCTTTCTTT. Full variable domain (rest looked up from reference TRBV5-4 and TRBJ1-1): ETGVTQSPTHLIKTRGQQVTLRCSSQSGHNTVSWYQQALGQGPQFIFQYYREEENGRGNFPPRFSGLQFPNYSSELNVNALELDDSALYLCASSQPGRGDTEAFFGQGTRLTVV.

The chain carries TRBV11-3 and TRBJ2-1; a weak D match, TRBD2 (6 bases). The CDR3 has 14 residues. Germline assignment: CDR1 SGHNT and CDR2 YENEEA. V was cut by 3 bases and J by 7 bases, with 13 bases left in between. Here the CDR3 reads CASSLRPGRNEQFF. The CDR3 DNA follows: TGTGCCAGCAGCTTGCGGCCAGGGAGGAATGAGCAGTTCTTC. Together with reference TRBV11-3 and TRBJ2-1, the CDR3 gives the full variable domain: EAGVVQSPRYKIIEKKQPVAFWCNPISGHNTLYWYLQNLGQGPELLIRYENEEAVDDSQLPKDRFSAERLKGVDSTLKIQPAELGDSAVYLCASSLRPGRNEQFFGPGTRLTVL.

J is TRBJ2-7 and V is TRBV6-1; TRBD2 matches 7 bases. V shed 8 bases and J 0 bases; nucleotides not matched to a gene: 7. This CDR3 has 14 amino acids. Germline V gene sequence: CDR1 MNHNS, CDR2 SASEGT. CDR3 sequence reads: CASVRGGSSYEQYF. The CDR3 DNA reads as TGTGCCAGCGTACGAGGCGGGAGCTCCTACGAGCAGTACTTC.

The rearrangement uses TRBV5-1 and TRBJ2-2; D gene ambiguous. CDR1 and CDR2 (germline): SGHRS, YFSETQ. The CDR3 loop spans 15 amino acids. V gave up 0 bases and J gave up 2 bases, with 8 bases separating them. The CDR3 DNA reads TGCGCCAGCAGCTTGGGGCGGCAAAACACCGGGGAGCTGTTTTTT. Amino acid sequence: CASSLGRQNTGELFF.

This sequence joins TRBV7-9 and TRBJ1-1, with D perhaps TRBD1 (6 bases). Germline-derived CDR1 and CDR2 are SEHNR and FQNEAQ (reference sequence). Trimming took off 3 bases at V and 4 bases at J, with 24 bases between the two ends. The CDR3 runs 18 residues. The CDR3 nucleotides read TGTGCCAGCAGCTTTAGGGTAGGGGTTGGTGGGGGCGGCACTGAAGCTTTCTTT. The encoded protein is CASSFRVGVGGGGTEAFF.

The gene calls are TRBV21-1 and TRBJ2-5; the table assigns TRBD2, which was not confirmed against the DNA. TRBV21-1 is marked as a pseudogene. The CDR3 length is 14 residues. In DNA form, the CDR3 reads TGTGCCAGCAGCAGGGAGGCGGCCGGAGAGACCCAGTACTTC. As protein: CASSREAAGETQYF.

This clone was seen a single time. The rearrangement links TRBV7-8 to TRBJ1-1, with a weak D call TRBD1 (5 bases). The CDR3 has 16 residues. Germline V lookup: CDR1 SGHVS, CDR2 FQNEAQ. V shed 0 bases and J shed 0 bases, with 11 bases lying between them. The CDR3 loop reads CASSLARTQVNTEAFF. CDR3 sequence (DNA): TGTGCCAGCAGCTTAGCCCGGACACAGGTGAACACTGAAGCTTTCTTT.

The rearrangement links TRBV28 to TRBJ1-2; tentatively, D is TRBD1 (5 bases). CDR3 length: 14 residues. V lost 2 bases and J 6 bases, leaving 13 bases between the germline ends. The germline gives CDR1 MDHEN, CDR2 SYDVKM. Here the CDR3 reads CASSLSPWGHGYTF. CDR3 DNA sequence: TGTGCCAGCAGTTTAAGCCCCTGGGGCCATGGCTACACCTTC.

The chain uses TRBV5-6 and TRBJ1-6, with a tentative D call TRBD1 (6 bases). The germline V gene encodes CDR1 SGHDT and CDR2 YYEEEE. CDR3 length equals 14 residues. Trimming shortened V by 4 bases and J by 7 bases, and 12 bases separated the two germline ends. CDR3 loop: CASSPGHTNSPLHF. CDR3 coding DNA: TGTGCCAGCAGCCCGGGACATACCAATTCACCCCTCCACTTT.

The chain links TRBV28 to TRBJ2-7; TRBD2 matches at 7 bases. The CDR3 spans 14 residues. The germline CDR1 and CDR2 sequences are MDHEN and SYDVKM. With V trimmed by 4 bases and J by 4 bases, 7 bases remained unmatched. CDR3: CASSWGGRTYEQYF. The CDR3 nucleotides read TGTGCCAGCAGTTGGGGGGGACGGACATACGAGCAGTACTTC.